The next 17 T cell receptor beta chains were all read from a single sample in a study of technical replicates of blood from a few donors. Only in-frame clones appear in the TCRdb table, and some are missing; sequencing was by immunoSEQ multiplex PCR. Of 55,000 to 80,000 clones in the sample, roughly 90% were seen once. Specimen: T cells isolated from PBMCs. All receptors derive from a human donor in good health.

The chain joins TRBV30 to TRBJ1-3; tentatively, D is TRBD1 (5 bases). The CDR3 consists of 13 residues. Trimming cost V 0 bases and J 4 bases, with 7 bases left between them. Germline loops: CDR1 GTSNPN, CDR2 SVGIG (reference sequence). The CDR3 spells CAWSVQEGNTIYF. The CDR3 DNA reads as TGTGCCTGGAGTGTACAGGAGGGAAACACCATATATTTT.

V is TRBV30 and J is TRBJ2-3; TRBD2 agrees at 10 bases. Germline V gives CDR1 GTSNPN, CDR2 SVGIG (reference sequence). CDR3 size: 18 residues. J gave up 3 bases and V 2 bases, and 14 bases lay outside the gene matches. The CDR3 region is CAWSMAAGGPGLTDTQYF. The CDR3 DNA reads TGTGCCTGGAGTATGGCAGCGGGAGGGCCCGGTCTAACAGATACGCAGTATTTT.

The rearrangement joins TRBV30 to TRBJ1-2; no definite D call. Germline values: CDR1 GTSNPN, CDR2 SVGIG (reference sequence). The germline V and J ends were trimmed by 1 base and 6 bases, with 12 bases remaining between them. The CDR3 is made up of 13 amino acids. Here the CDR3 DNA reads TGTGCCTGGAGTGATCTGAACGCGCATGGCTACACCTTC. Protein product: CAWSDLNAHGYTF.

The V gene is TRBV6-5, the J gene TRBJ1-5; D uncertain. From germline, CDR1 is MNHEY and CDR2 SVGAGI. This CDR3 comprises 16 residues. Trimming took 0 bases from V and 5 from J, leaving 14 bases between them. As DNA, the CDR3 is TGTGCCAGCAGTTACTCGAGTACAGTACTAGATCAGCCCCAGCATTTT. This translates into CASSYSSTVLDQPQHF.

This clone occurred once. The rearrangement uses TRBV6-1 and TRBJ2-7; possibly TRBD2 for D (6 bases). The CDR3 loop spans 14 amino acids. The germline V gene encodes CDR1 MNHNS and CDR2 SASEGT. Trimming removed 2 bases at V and 7 bases at J, with 15 bases between. CDR3: CASSELTSSREQYF. DNA for the CDR3: TGTGCCAGCAGTGAATTAACTAGCTCGAGGGAGCAGTACTTC.

V usage is TRBV6-5 and J usage is TRBJ1-5; D remains unclear. Trimming left V 0 bases short and J 3 bases short, with 6 bases between. This CDR3 has 14 residues. CDR1 is MNHEY and CDR2 is SVGAGI in the germline V gene. The CDR3 sequence is CASSYSSFNQPQHF. CDR3 nucleotides: TGTGCCAGCAGTTACTCTTCCTTCAATCAGCCCCAGCATTTT.

The V call is TRBV6-1, the J call TRBJ2-2; 8 nucleotides match TRBD1. CDR1 and CDR2 (germline): MNHNS, SASEGT. CDR3 length: 14 residues. V trimming: 6 bases; J trimming: 5 bases; junction bases outside the gene matches: 5. CDR3 in DNA: TGTGCCAGCAGATCGACAGGGGATACCGGGGAGCTGTTTTTT. Protein sequence: CASRSTGDTGELFF.

The chain couples TRBV7-9 to TRBJ2-3; 7 bases map to TRBD1. With V trimmed by 5 bases and J by 6 bases, 23 bases remained unmatched. CDR3 length equals 19 residues. Germline assignment: CDR1 SEHNR and CDR2 FQNEAQ (reference sequence). Here the CDR3 reads CASSAFRDRILHGFDTQYF. As DNA, the CDR3 is TGTGCCAGCAGCGCATTCCGGGACAGAATTTTACACGGGTTTGATACGCAGTATTTT.

The rearrangement joins TRBV19 to TRBJ1-2; D uncertain. V gave up 8 bases and J gave up 2 bases, with 12 bases separating them. The germline CDR1 and CDR2 sequences are LNHDA and SQIVND (reference sequence). This CDR3 has 13 residues. CDR3 bases: TGTGCCAGTTACCCTAGGAGCAACTATGGCTACACCTTC. This sequence encodes CASYPRSNYGYTF.

This clone occurred once. The chain joins TRBV9 to TRBJ1-4; TRBD1 matches 8 bases. Trimming removed 3 bases from V and 7 bases from J; junction bases left unmatched: 5. There are 14 residues in the CDR3. The germline V gene encodes CDR1 SGDLS and CDR2 YYNGEE. The CDR3 region is CASSALTGAEKLFF. The CDR3 DNA follows: TGTGCCAGCAGCGCTTTGACAGGGGCTGAAAAACTGTTTTTT.

The chain is built from TRBV11-3 and TRBJ2-5, with 7 nucleotides matching TRBD1. This CDR3 region has 18 residues. The V and J ends lost 2 bases and 1 base, in that order; junction bases with no gene match: 13. The V gene's germline CDR1 is SGHNT and CDR2 YENEEA. CDR3 DNA sequence: TGTGCCAGCAGCTTACTTAGACAGGGCCGGAGTTTCCAAGAGACCCAGTACTTC. It encodes CASSLLRQGRSFQETQYF.

The V gene is TRBV9, the J gene TRBJ1-2; 9 bases align to TRBD1. There are 14 residues in the CDR3. Germline CDR1 reads SGDLS; CDR2 reads YYNGEE. V was clipped by 7 bases and J by 0 bases; unmatched bases: 4. CDR3 bases: TGTGCCAGCGGGACAGGGTTCCCTAACTATGGCTACACCTTC. Amino acids: CASGTGFPNYGYTF.

V is TRBV21-1 and J is TRBJ2-6; TRBD1, the D gene given by the table, was not confirmed from the DNA. TRBV21-1 is reported as a pseudogene. The CDR3 has 22 residues. This chain's CDR3 is CASNARGWEGAYLGSGANVLTF. CDR3 bases: TGTGCCAGCAACGCCAGGGGGTGGGAAGGGGCGTACTTAGGATCTGGGGCCAACGTCCTGACTTTC.

The V call is TRBV7-3, the J call TRBJ2-2; 8 bases align to TRBD2. Trimming took 2 bases from V and 4 from J; bases not matched to a gene: 9. Germline CDR1 and CDR2: SGHTA and FQGTGA. The CDR3 runs to 17 residues. The DNA for the CDR3 is TGTGCCAGCAGCTTAGTTTTCCAGCGGGAGATCACCGGGGAGCTGTTTTTT. Translated: CASSLVFQREITGELFF.

The gene calls are TRBV4-3 and TRBJ2-2; perhaps TRBD1 as D (5 bases). This CDR3 region has 12 residues. CDR1 is LGHNA and CDR2 is YSLEER in the germline V gene. In nucleotides, the CDR3 is TGCGGCCAAACCCCCAGGGCCGGGGAGCTGTTTTTT. Encoded protein: CGQTPRAGELFF.

The chain carries TRBV27 and TRBJ2-2; the D gene is possibly TRBD1 (5 bases). Trimming took off 7 bases at V and 2 bases at J, with 11 bases between the two ends. Germline assignment: CDR1 MNHEY and CDR2 SMNVEV (reference sequence). This CDR3 is built from 14 residues. The CDR3 sequence: CASTLRGNTGELFF. DNA for the CDR3: TGTGCCAGCACCCTAAGGGGTAACACCGGGGAGCTGTTTTTT.

This chain uses TRBV27 with TRBJ2-5, with 10 bases lining up with TRBD2. The CDR3 loop spans 15 amino acids. V was clipped by 0 bases and J by 4 bases; unmatched bases: 2. The germline CDR1 and CDR2 sequences are MNHEY and SMNVEV (reference sequence). This chain's CDR3 is CASSLSTSGRETQYF. The CDR3 bases are TGTGCCAGCAGTTTATCGACTAGCGGGCGAGAGACCCAGTACTTC.